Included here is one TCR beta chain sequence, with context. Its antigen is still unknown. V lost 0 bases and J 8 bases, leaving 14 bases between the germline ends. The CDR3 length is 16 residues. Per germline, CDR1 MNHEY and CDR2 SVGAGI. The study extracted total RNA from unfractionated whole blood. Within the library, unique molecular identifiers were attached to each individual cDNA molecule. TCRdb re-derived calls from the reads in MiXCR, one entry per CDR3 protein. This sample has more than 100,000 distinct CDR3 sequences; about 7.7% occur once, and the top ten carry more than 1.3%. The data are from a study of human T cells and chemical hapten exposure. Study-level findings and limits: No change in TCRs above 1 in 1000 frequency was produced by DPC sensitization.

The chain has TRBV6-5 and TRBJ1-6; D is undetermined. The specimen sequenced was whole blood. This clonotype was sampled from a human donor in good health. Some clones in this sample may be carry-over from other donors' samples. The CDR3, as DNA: TGTGCCAGCAGTTACTCAATTGAAACGGCGGATTCACCCCTCCACTTT. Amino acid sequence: CASSYSIETADSPLHF.